This T cell receptor beta chain is drawn from a study of T-cell reconstitution after alpha-beta-depleted transplantation in children. Study outcomes and limitations: Several hundred expanded graft clones reportedly gave rise to the alpha-beta T cells present about two months after transplant. T-cell counts and diversity at one year post-transplant came mainly from newly produced T cells.

During its preparation, the TCRbeta library received unique molecular identifiers. A single record per CDR3 protein comes from TCRdb applying MiXCR to the PCR reads. Of about 210,000 distinct CDR3 sequences listed, around a sixth are singletons. As for this clonotype: Its antigen remains unknown.

Trimming shortened V by 1 base and J by 0 bases, and 12 bases separated the two germline ends. The CDR3 consists of 17 residues. This clonotype was obtained from a male patient between 2 and 15 years old who had a stem cell transplant for acute lymphoblastic leukemia, so the T cells may come from the graft donor. The specimen was PBMCs, mostly from graft donor cells, collected 360 days after TCRalphabeta/CD19-depleted stem cell transplant. This chain uses TRBV12-3 or TRBV12-4 with TRBJ2-2, with D perhaps TRBD2 (6 bases). CDR3 coding DNA: TGTGCCAGCAGTTTAGGGAGGGGTCGAACGAACACCGGGGAGCTGTTTTTT. It translates to CASSLGRGRTNTGELFF.